This T cell receptor beta chain was found in a study of blood T cell repertoires in COVID-19 (dated by TCRdb to 2020 to 2021). Context from the whole study: Collaborator samples came from the United States, Italy and Spain and covered acute and convalescent phases of COVID-19. The prospective study material was composed of cDNA or gDNA derived from T cells, B-cell-depleted T cells, or PBMCs. The dataset comprised deeply sampled blood TCRbeta repertoires from subjects exposed to, actively infected with, or recovered from COVID-19. The repertoires were made available in a free public database intended to serve as a resource for research on the immune response to SARS-CoV-2. The samples were drawn from the first 160 participants of the ongoing ImmuneRACE study and from over a thousand subjects provided by 6 global collaborators. A de-identified subject ID, COVID-19 status, age in years and sex were almost always included in the sample metadata. HLA class I and class II types, where available, came from metadata supplied by the sample provider rather than from assay-based typing. General findings and caveats noted by the study authors: The amount of clinical and demographic metadata varied by source and participant and was provided uncurated.

The collaborating institutions used their own protocols to collect whole blood in K2EDTA tubes. For TCRbeta analysis, collaborators shipped samples as frozen whole blood, isolated PBMCs, or DNA extracted from either of those sample types. The immunoSEQ Assay, a bias-controlled multiplex PCR, was used to amplify TCRbeta CDR3 regions from genomic DNA. On the authors' methods: The number of nucleated cells in each sample was estimated by amplification of reference gene primers within the assay. To quantify the absolute abundance of each unique TCRbeta CDR3 rearrangement, sequence reads were collapsed and filtered. For each sample, productive Simpson clonality was calculated as the square root of Simpson's diversity index over productive rearrangements. TCRdb retrieved this table from immuneACCESS and kept in-frame rearrangements only. Not all clones are present; in checked studies, unresolved V genes account for under half, and no reason is known for the remainder. V, J and clone size derive from that table, while D and trimming were established from the DNA sequence. The sample yields 95,000 to 100,000 clones; around 94% were counted once. Around 5.8% of the sample comes from the top ten.

In the case of this clone: What antigen it recognizes has not been identified. Base qualities are not at hand, and no much larger clone is one base apart.

CDR3 length: 14 amino acids, cysteine to phenylalanine. Only the CDR3 region is kept as DNA, spanning 42 bases read in frame from base 1. CDR1 and CDR2 (SGHRS, YFSETQ) derive from the germline V gene. V is cut by 4 bases and J by 2 bases, and the space between the germline ends is 10 bases. The V and J genes are TRBV5-1 and TRBJ1-5, and possibly TRBD1, on 5 matching bases. The specimen sequenced was peripheral blood. The receptor comes from a man aged 45-60 years with active COVID-19. The DNA is TGCGCCAGCAGCGCGGGGGGGGGCAATCAGCCCCAGCATTTT. This gives the protein CASSAGGGNQPQHF. Full variable domain (CDR3 extended with the reference TRBV5-1 and TRBJ1-5 proteins): KAGVTQTPRYLIKTRGQQVTLSCSPISGHRSVSWYQQTPGQGLQFLFEYFSETQRNKGNFPGRFSGRQFSNSRSEMNVSTLELGDSALYLCASSAGGGNQPQHFGDGTRLSIL.